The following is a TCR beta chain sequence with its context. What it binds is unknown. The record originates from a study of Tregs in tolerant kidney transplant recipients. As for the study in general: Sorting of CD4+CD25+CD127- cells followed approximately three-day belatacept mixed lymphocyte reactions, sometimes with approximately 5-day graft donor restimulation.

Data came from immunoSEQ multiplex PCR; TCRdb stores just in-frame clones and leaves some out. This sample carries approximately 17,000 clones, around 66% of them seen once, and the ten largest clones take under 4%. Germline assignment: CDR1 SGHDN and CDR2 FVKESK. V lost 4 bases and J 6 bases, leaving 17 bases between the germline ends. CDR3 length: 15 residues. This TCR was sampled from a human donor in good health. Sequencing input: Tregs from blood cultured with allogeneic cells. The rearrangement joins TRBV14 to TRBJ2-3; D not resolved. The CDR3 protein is CASSPLSSGFDTQYF. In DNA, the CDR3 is TGTGCCAGCAGCCCCCTCTCCTCAGGCTTTGATACGCAGTATTTT.